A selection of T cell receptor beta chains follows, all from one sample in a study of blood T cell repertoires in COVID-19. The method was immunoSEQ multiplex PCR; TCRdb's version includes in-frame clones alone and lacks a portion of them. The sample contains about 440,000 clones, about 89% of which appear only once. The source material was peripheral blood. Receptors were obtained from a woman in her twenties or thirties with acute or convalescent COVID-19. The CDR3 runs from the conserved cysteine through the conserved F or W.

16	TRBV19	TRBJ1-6	CASSIATGGVDSPLHF
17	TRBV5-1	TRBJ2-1	CASSRDSGTSPYNEQFF
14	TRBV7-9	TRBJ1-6	CASSHDRGNSPLHF
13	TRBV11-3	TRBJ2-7	CASSLRGAGEQYF
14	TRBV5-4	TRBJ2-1	CASSVGLVSNEQFF
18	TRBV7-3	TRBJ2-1	CASSLNVVPGSSYNEQFF
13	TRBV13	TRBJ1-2	CASSLPGVEGYTF
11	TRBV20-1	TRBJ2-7	CSAKTFHEQYF
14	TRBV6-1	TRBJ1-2	CASSDIGGLKGYTF
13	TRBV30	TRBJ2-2	CAWSVVSAGELFF
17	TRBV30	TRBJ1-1	CAFGYVRGVRLNTEAFF
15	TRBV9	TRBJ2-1	CASSASGGAYNEQFF
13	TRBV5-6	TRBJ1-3	CASSLRGRNTIYF
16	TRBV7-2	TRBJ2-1	CASSLAGGSTYNEQFF
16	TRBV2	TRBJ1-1	CASSRGQGAFGTEAFF
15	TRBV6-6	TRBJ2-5	CASSFPTGGQETQYF
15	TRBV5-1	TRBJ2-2	CASSLAEGLTGELFF
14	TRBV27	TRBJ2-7	CASRPGLSSYEQYF
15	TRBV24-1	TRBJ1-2	CATSDPSTGPAGYTF
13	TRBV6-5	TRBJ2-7	CASIMGTGSEQYF
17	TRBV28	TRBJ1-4	CASIEGDRTATNEKLFF
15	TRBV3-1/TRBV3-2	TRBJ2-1	CASSQDPTDNNEQFF
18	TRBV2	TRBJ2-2	CASSAGTGVYLNTGELFF
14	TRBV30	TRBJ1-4	CAWSASNQNEKLFF
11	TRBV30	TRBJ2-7	CAWERGYEQYF
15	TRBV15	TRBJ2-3	CATSRGLPLTDTQYF
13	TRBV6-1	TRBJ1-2	CASSDRGRDGYTF
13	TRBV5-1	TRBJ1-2	CASSRTGVYGYTF
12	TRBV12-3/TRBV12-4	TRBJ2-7	CASRRDSYEQYF
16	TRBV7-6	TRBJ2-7	CASSRSRDTPTYEQYF
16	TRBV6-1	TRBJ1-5	CASSERYFLSNQPQHF
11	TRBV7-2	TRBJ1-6	CASSFSSPLHF
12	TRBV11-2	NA	CASSLAFHEQYF
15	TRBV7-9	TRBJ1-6	CASSFLGIPGSPLHF
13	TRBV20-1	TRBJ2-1	CSASNLRGNEQFF
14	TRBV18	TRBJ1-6	CASSPTTGESFLHF
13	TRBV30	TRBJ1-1	CAWSLRESTEAFF
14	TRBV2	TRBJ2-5	CASSPPGQQETQYF